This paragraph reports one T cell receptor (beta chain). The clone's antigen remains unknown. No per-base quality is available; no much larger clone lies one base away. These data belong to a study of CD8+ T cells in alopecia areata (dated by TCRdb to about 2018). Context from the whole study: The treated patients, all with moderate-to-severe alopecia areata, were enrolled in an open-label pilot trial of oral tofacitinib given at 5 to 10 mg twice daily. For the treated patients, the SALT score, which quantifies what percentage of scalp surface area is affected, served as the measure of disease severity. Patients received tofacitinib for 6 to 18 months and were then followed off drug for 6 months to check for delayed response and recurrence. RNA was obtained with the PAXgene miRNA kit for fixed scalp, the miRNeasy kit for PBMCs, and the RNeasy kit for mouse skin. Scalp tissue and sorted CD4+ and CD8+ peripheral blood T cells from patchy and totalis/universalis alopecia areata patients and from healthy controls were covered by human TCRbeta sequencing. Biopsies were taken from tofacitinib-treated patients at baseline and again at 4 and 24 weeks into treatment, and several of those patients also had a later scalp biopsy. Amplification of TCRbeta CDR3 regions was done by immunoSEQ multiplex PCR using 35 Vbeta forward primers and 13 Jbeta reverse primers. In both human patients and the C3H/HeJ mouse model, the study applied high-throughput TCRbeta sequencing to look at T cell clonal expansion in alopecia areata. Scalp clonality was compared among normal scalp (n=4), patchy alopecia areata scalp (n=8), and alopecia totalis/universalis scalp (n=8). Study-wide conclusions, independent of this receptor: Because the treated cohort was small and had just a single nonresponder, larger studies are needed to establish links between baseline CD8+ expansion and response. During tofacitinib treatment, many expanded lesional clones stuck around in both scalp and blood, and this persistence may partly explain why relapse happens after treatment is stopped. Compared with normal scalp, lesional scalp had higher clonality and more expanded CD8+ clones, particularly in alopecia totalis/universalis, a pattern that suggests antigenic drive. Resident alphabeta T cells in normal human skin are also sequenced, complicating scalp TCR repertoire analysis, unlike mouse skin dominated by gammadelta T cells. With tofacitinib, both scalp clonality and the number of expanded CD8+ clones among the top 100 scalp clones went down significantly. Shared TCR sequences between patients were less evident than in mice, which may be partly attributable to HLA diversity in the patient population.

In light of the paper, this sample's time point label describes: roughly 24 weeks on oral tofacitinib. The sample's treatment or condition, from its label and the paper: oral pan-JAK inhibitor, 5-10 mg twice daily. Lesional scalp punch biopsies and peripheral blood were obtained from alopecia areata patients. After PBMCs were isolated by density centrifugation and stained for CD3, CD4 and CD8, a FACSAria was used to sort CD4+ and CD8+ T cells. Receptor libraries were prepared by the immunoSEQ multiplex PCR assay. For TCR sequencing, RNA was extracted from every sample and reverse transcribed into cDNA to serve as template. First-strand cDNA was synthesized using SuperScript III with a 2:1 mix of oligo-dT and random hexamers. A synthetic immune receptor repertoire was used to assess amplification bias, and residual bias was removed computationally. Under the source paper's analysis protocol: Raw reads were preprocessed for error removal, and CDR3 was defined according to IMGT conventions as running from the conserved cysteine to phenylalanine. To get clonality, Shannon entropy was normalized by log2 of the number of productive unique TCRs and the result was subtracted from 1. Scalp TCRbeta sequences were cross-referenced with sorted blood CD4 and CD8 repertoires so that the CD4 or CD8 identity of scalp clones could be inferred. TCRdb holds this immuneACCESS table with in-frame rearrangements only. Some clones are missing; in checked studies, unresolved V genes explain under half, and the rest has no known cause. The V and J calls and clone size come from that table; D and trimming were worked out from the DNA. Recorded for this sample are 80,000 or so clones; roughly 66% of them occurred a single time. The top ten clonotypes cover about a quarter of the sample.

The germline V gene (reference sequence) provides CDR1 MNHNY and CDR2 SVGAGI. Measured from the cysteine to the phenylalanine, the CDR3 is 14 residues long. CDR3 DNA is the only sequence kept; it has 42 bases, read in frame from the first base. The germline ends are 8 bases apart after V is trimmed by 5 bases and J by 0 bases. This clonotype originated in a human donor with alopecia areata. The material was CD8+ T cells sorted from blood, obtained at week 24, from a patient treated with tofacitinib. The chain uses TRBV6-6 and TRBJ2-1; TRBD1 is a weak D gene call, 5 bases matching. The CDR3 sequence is CASSMGPSYNEQFF. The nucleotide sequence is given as TGTGCCAGCAGTATGGGGCCCTCCTACAATGAGCAGTTCTTC.